This T cell receptor (beta chain) was recovered during a study of neoadjuvant nivolumab and ipilimumab in lung cancer. Looked up from germline, CDR1 is WSHSY and CDR2 is SAAADI. V lost 3 bases and J 3 bases, leaving 9 bases between the germline ends. CDR3 length: 13 amino acids. Profiled with immunoSEQ multiplex PCR; TCRdb holds only in-frame clones, not every one. The sample lists some 9,100 clones, approximately 77% seen once, with 3% to 3.5% in the top ten. Broader study findings: Only a small number of samples underwent TCR sequencing.

With respect to this clone: Its antigen is not identified.

The rearrangement links TRBV10-2 to TRBJ2-7, with D possibly being TRBD1 (6 bases). The specimen comprised tumor tissue, sampled after neoadjuvant nivolumab, alone or with ipilimumab, at or shortly before surgery. The TCR sequence derives from an adult with non-small cell lung cancer. CDR3 residues: CASSEQGIYEQYF. DNA for the CDR3: TGCGCCAGCAGTGAACAGGGCATCTACGAGCAGTACTTC.